The next 22 T cell receptor beta chains were all read from a single sample in a study of early T cells in non-severe SARS-CoV-2 infection. TCRdb used MiXCR to reprocess the 5' RACE reads, holding one entry per CDR3 protein. The data show about 60,000 distinct CDR3 sequences, about 11% seen once. This sample comprised whole blood, obtained at baseline. Receptors originate from an adult who was a healthcare worker with PCR-confirmed SARS-CoV-2 infection or an uninfected control (not recorded which).

This clonotype was recorded a few times. The chain carries TRBV2 and TRBJ2-3, with TRBD2 matching 11 bases. This CDR3 spans 18 amino acids. Germline V gene lookup returns CDR1 SNHLY and CDR2 FYNNEI. V gave up 0 bases and J gave up 2 bases; unmatched junction bases: 7. CDR3 protein: CASSEALLAGGITDTQYF. The DNA for the CDR3 is TGTGCCAGCAGTGAAGCGCTTCTAGCGGGGGGCATCACAGATACGCAGTATTTT. Combining the CDR3 with reference TRBV2 and TRBJ2-3 gives the whole variable domain EPEVTQTPSHQVTQMGQEVILRCVPISNHLYFYWYRQILGQKVEFLVSFYNNEISEKSEIFDDQFSVERPDGSNFTLKIRSTKLEDSAMYFCASSEALLAGGITDTQYFGPGTRLTVL.

V gene TRBV9 combines with J gene TRBJ2-3; 7 bases agree with TRBD2. Germline lookup yields CDR1 SGDLS and CDR2 YYNGEE. Unmatched junction bases numbered 11, after V lost 4 bases and J lost 3 bases. The CDR3 totals 16 residues. The CDR3 DNA is TGTGCCAGCAGCCCGACGTTGGGGGGGTGGACAGATACGCAGTATTTT. It specifies CASSPTLGGWTDTQYF. The full variable domain, with the rest looked up from reference TRBV9 and TRBJ2-3, is DSGVTQTPKHLITATGQRVTLRCSPRSGDLSVYWYQQSLDQGLQFLIQYYNGEERAKGNILERFSAQQFPDLHSELNLSSLELGDSALYFCASSPTLGGWTDTQYFGPGTRLTVL.

The genes are TRBV27 and TRBJ2-7; TRBD1 aligns across 7 bases. V lost 0 bases, J lost 3 bases, and 5 bases stayed unmatched. Germline V lookup: CDR1 MNHEY, CDR2 SMNVEV (reference sequence). The CDR3 has 15 residues. CDR3 protein: CASSLSWDSFYEQYF. The CDR3 DNA reads as TGTGCCAGCAGTTTATCGTGGGACAGTTTCTACGAGCAGTACTTC.

This chain uses TRBV11-3 with TRBJ2-3, with TRBD2 matching 9 bases. The V gene end was trimmed by 5 bases and the J gene end by 3 bases; junction bases not matched to a gene: 12. This CDR3 spans 17 amino acids. Germline V gene sequence: CDR1 SGHNT, CDR2 YENEEA. This CDR3 is CASSRGRGGAETDTQYF. In nucleotides, the CDR3 is TGTGCCAGCAGCAGGGGACGCGGGGGGGCCGAGACAGATACGCAGTATTTT.

This clonotype has more than one count but fewer than ten. The chain recombines TRBV13 with TRBJ2-7; D remains unclear. With 9 bases removed from V and 2 bases from J, the gap between germline ends came to 14 bases. In germline, CDR1 is PRHDT, CDR2 FYEKMQ (reference sequence). This CDR3 region has 13 residues. CDR3 region: CASLRTPAYEQYF. The CDR3 DNA reads TGTGCCAGTCTGCGGACGCCAGCCTACGAGCAGTACTTC.

V gene TRBV29-1 combines with J gene TRBJ2-5; D might be TRBD1 (7 bases). CDR1 and CDR2 from the germline V gene are SQVTM and ANQGSEA. Deletions cut 4 bases from V and 5 bases from J, with 14 bases between. The CDR3 is 13 residues long. The CDR3 here is CSVVRGTGETQYF. CDR3 sequence (DNA): TGCAGCGTTGTCAGGGGGACTGGGGAGACCCAGTACTTC.

V is TRBV6-5 and J is TRBJ2-5, with D perhaps matching TRBD2 (5 bases). Germline CDR1 and CDR2: MNHEY and SVGAGI. The CDR3 covers 13 residues. Trimming shortened V by 2 bases and J by 4 bases, and 8 bases separated the two germline ends. As DNA, the CDR3 is TGTGCCAGCAGTTACGACGGGATAGAGACCCAGTACTTC. This encodes CASSYDGIETQYF.

Within the sample, this clonotype is medium-sized. The rearrangement joins TRBV20-1 to TRBJ1-5; 7 positions agree with TRBD1. The CDR3 has 15 amino acids. CDR1 and CDR2 from the germline V gene are DFQATT and SNEGSKA (reference sequence). Germline trimming cut 3 bases from V and 4 bases from J; bases unmatched to any gene: 9. DNA for the CDR3: TGCAGTGCTAGCCGCGAGGCAGGGGGGAATCAGCCCCAGCATTTT. Its translation is CSASREAGGNQPQHF.

This clonotype was seen more than once but under ten times. The chain combines TRBV5-1 with TRBJ2-5; no definite D call. This CDR3 is 11 amino acids long. Germline V gene sequence: CDR1 SGHRS, CDR2 YFSETQ. V shed 4 bases and J shed 3 bases, with 4 bases lying between them. Here the CDR3 reads CASSVKETQYF. The CDR3 DNA sequence: TGCGCCAGCAGCGTTAAAGAGACCCAGTACTTC.

The chain links TRBV10-2 to TRBJ1-5; D remains ambiguous. Germline values: CDR1 WSHSY, CDR2 SAAADI. This CDR3 is built from 13 residues. The V end lost 5 bases, the J end lost 1 base, and 6 bases lay between the germline ends. In nucleotides, the CDR3 is TGCGCCAGCAGTCGACGGAGCAATCAGCCCCAGCATTTT. This sequence encodes CASSRRSNQPQHF.

This clonotype was counted ten times or more. The chain employs TRBV11-2 and TRBJ1-2; TRBD1 is a possible D gene (5 bases). The CDR3 runs to 13 residues. Germline V gives CDR1 SGHAT, CDR2 FQNNGV. The germline V and J ends were trimmed by 4 bases and 6 bases, with 12 bases remaining between them. CDR3 nucleotide sequence: TGTGCCAGCAGCTCAGGGAGGGCGAATGGCTACACCTTC. Protein sequence: CASSSGRANGYTF.

The sample holds a few counts of this clonotype. V is TRBV6-5 and J is TRBJ2-3, with D possibly matching TRBD1 (6 bases). Germline loops: CDR1 MNHEY, CDR2 SVGAGI. V was pared by 5 bases and J by 5 bases, with 8 bases between. The CDR3 extends over 12 amino acids. The DNA for the CDR3 is TGTGCCAGCAGTGTACAGGGAGATACGCAGTATTTT. Its translation is CASSVQGDTQYF.

This clonotype was seen at least ten times. A junction boundary mismatches the germline segment, possibly from a read error. The V call is TRBV30, the J call TRBJ1-1; no clear D gene. This CDR3 spans 10 amino acids. In germline, CDR1 is GTSNPN, CDR2 SVGIG (reference sequence). The CDR3 protein is CAWSVLSVKW. DNA for the CDR3: TGTGCCTGGAGTGTACTCTCGGTGAAGTGG.

Comments on this clonotype: This could be a read error, since a much larger clone is one nucleotide away. V gene TRBV2 combines with J gene TRBJ2-3; TRBD1 is a possible D gene (5 bases). This CDR3 is 12 amino acids long. In germline, CDR1 is SNHLY, CDR2 FYNNEI. V was clipped by 5 bases and J by 6 bases, with 9 bases between them. The CDR3 sequence: CASSIKGDTQYF. The DNA of the CDR3 is TGTGCCAGCAGTATAAAGGGGGATACGCAGTATTTT.

The V gene is TRBV16, the J gene TRBJ1-6; D possibly corresponds to TRBD1 (5 bases). Germline-derived CDR1 and CDR2 are KGHSY and FQNENV. The V and J ends lost 3 bases and 10 bases respectively, with 16 bases between them. The CDR3 totals 15 residues. CDR3 residues: CASSQGRESRSPLHF. For the CDR3, the DNA is TGTGCCAGCAGCCAGGGCAGGGAGAGTCGATCACCCCTCCACTTT.

This CDR3 reads CASSEEGFGADTQYF. Here the CDR3 DNA reads TGTGCCAGCAGTGAGGAGGGTTTTGGTGCAGATACGCAGTATTTT. The rearrangement joins TRBV2 to TRBJ2-3; possibly TRBD2 for D (6 bases). The germline V gene has CDR1 SNHLY and CDR2 FYNNEI. Trimming pared 3 bases from V and 4 bases from J, leaving 14 bases between. This CDR3 spans 15 amino acids.

This clonotype was seen a handful of times. J is TRBJ2-3 and V is TRBV24-1; 9 positions agree with TRBD2. This CDR3 region has 14 residues. Per germline, CDR1 KGHDR and CDR2 SFDVKD. The V segment lost 7 bases and the J segment 0 bases; nucleotides outside the gene matches: 1. The CDR3, as DNA: TGTGCCACCAGAGCGGGGGGAAGCACAGATACGCAGTATTTT. Its translation: CATRAGGSTDTQYF.

At least ten counts were recorded for this clonotype. CDR3 nucleotide sequence: TGTGCCAGCAGCTTCGCCCTCAAGGGGGACACAGATACGCAGTATTTT. The encoded protein is CASSFALKGDTDTQYF. The gene calls are TRBV7-6 and TRBJ2-3, with TRBD1 as a possible D gene (6 bases). The V gene's germline CDR1 is SGHVS and CDR2 FNYEAQ. This CDR3 contains 16 residues. Trimming removed 3 bases at V and 2 bases at J, with 15 bases between.

This clonotype was recorded many times. The chain links TRBV5-4 to TRBJ2-2; TRBD1 matches 8 bases. The length of the CDR3 is 14 residues. The germline V gene encodes CDR1 SGHNT and CDR2 YYREEE (reference sequence). V dropped 5 bases and J dropped 5; count of bases not matched to a gene: 5. The DNA of the CDR3 is TGTGCCAGCAGTGGACAGGGACGGACCGGGGAGCTGTTTTTT. This encodes CASSGQGRTGELFF. Supplemented by reference TRBV5-4 and TRBJ2-2, the full variable domain reads ETGVTQSPTHLIKTRGQQVTLRCSSQSGHNTVSWYQQALGQGPQFIFQYYREEENGRGNFPPRFSGLQFPNYSSELNVNALELDDSALYLCASSGQGRTGELFFGEGSRLTVL.

This clonotype was counted a few times. The chain joins TRBV20-1 to TRBJ2-7; 9 positions match TRBD1. The CDR3 spans 12 residues. V shed 6 bases and J 5 bases; nucleotides not matched to a gene: 5. CDR1 and CDR2 from the germline V gene are DFQATT and SNEGSKA (reference sequence). Here the CDR3 DNA reads TGCAGTGCCCAGGGACAGGGCCACGAGCAGTACTTC. Its translation is CSAQGQGHEQYF.

This clonotype was picked up a small number of times. The chain carries TRBV20-1 and TRBJ2-7; 9 bases line up with TRBD2. This CDR3 is built from 15 residues. V was pared by 5 bases and J by 6 bases, with 14 bases of the junction left unmatched. Germline assignment: CDR1 DFQATT and CDR2 SNEGSKA (reference sequence). CDR3 protein: CSAPLAGRGRPEQYF. As DNA, the CDR3 is TGCAGTGCTCCCCTAGCGGGGAGGGGACGGCCCGAGCAGTACTTC.

The V and J genes are TRBV11-2 and TRBJ2-1, with TRBD2 matching over 8 bases. The CDR3 consists of 17 residues. Germline trimming cut 4 bases from V and 2 bases from J; bases unmatched to any gene: 10. Germline V gene sequence: CDR1 SGHAT, CDR2 FQNNGV. Written as DNA, the CDR3 is TGTGCCAGCAGCTCAACATTAGCGGGGTACCCCTACAATGAGCAGTTCTTC. It yields the protein CASSSTLAGYPYNEQFF.